These 10 T cell receptor beta chains were sequenced from one sample in a study of blood T cell repertoires in COVID-19. Sequencing was performed with immunoSEQ multiplex PCR; in TCRdb, only in-frame clones are kept and a portion is missing. The top ten hold 1.2% of the sample, which has about 320,000 clones, 83% seen once. Material for sequencing was peripheral blood. These receptors were obtained from a woman in her forties or fifties with acute or convalescent COVID-19.

The chain uses TRBV2 and TRBJ1-2; D is ambiguous. Germline V CDR1 and CDR2: SNHLY, FYNNEI. CDR3 size: 14 residues. Between the trimmed V and J ends, which lost 8 bases and 3 bases, there was a span of 16 bases. CDR3 sequence reads: CASSDGYRDYGYTF. CDR3 bases: TGTGCCAGCTCAGACGGGTACCGGGACTATGGCTACACCTTC.

The chain uses TRBV19 and TRBJ2-1; TRBD2 might be the D (5 bases). There are 16 residues in the CDR3. CDR1 LNHDA and CDR2 SQIVND come from the germline V gene (reference sequence). V lost 3 bases and J lost 0, with 12 bases in between. CDR3 sequence (DNA): TGTGCCAGTAGTATTCCCTCGGGAAGCTCCTACAATGAGCAGTTCTTC. Translated, it gives CASSIPSGSSYNEQFF.

The gene calls are TRBV9 and TRBJ2-7; no definite D call. This CDR3 has 14 residues. V was trimmed by 1 base and J by 1 base, leaving 9 bases between them. The V gene's germline CDR1 is SGDLS and CDR2 YYNGEE. The CDR3 nucleotides read TGTGCCAGCAGCGTAAATCTAGATTCCTACGAGCAGTACTTC. Protein: CASSVNLDSYEQYF.

In this sample, this clone turned up once. The gene calls are TRBV5-5 and TRBJ1-5; TRBD1 matches 7 bases. V lost 4 bases and J lost 7; bases outside the gene matches: 8. Germline CDR1 reads SGHKS; CDR2 reads YYEKEE (reference sequence). The CDR3 contains 14 residues. CDR3 region: CASSSYRGGQPQHF. The CDR3 DNA reads as TGTGCCAGCAGCAGTTACAGGGGCGGGCAGCCCCAGCATTTT.

The V gene is TRBV4-2, the J gene TRBJ1-2; 7 bases are shared with TRBD1. In germline, CDR1 is LGHNA, CDR2 YNFKEQ. This CDR3 comprises 15 residues. The J segment lost 7 bases and the V segment lost 3 bases, leaving 11 bases of the junction unmatched. The DNA for the CDR3 is TGTGCCAGCAGCCAGCCGGGACAGCCAACCGCTGGCTACACCTTC. Its protein is CASSQPGQPTAGYTF.

The table lists this clone with a few counts. The chain is built from TRBV19 and TRBJ1-2, with D uncertain. The V gene lost 1 base and the J gene lost 0 bases, with 6 bases spanning the gap. CDR1 is LNHDA, CDR2 SQIVND, per germline (reference sequence). CDR3 length: 14 residues. The CDR3 region has the DNA TGTGCCAGTAGTATAGTTGCAGCTAACTATGGCTACACCTTC. Its translation is CASSIVAANYGYTF.

The chain is built from TRBV19 and TRBJ1-5, with 10 bases lining up with TRBD1. V shed 9 bases, J shed 6 bases, and the junction held 8 bases outside the gene matches. CDR1 is LNHDA and CDR2 is SQIVND in the germline V gene (reference sequence). CDR3 length: 14 amino acids. The CDR3 region has the DNA TGTGCCAGCACGACAGGGGGCGAGGGTCAGCCCCAGCATTTT. It yields the protein CASTTGGEGQPQHF.

V and J are TRBV2 and TRBJ2-1; 10 bases are a match to TRBD2. This CDR3 is built from 16 residues. Germline-derived CDR1 and CDR2 are SNHLY and FYNNEI. The V segment lost 1 base and the J segment 4 bases; nucleotides outside the gene matches: 4. In DNA, the CDR3 is TGTGCCAGCAGTGAAGAAGCAGCGGGAGGGTACAATGAGCAGTTCTTC. Its translation is CASSEEAAGGYNEQFF.

The J gene is TRBJ1-4, the V gene TRBV19; 7 positions match TRBD1. There are 14 residues in the CDR3. J was trimmed by 8 bases and V by 9 bases; bases with no gene match: 12. Germline V gene data show CDR1 as LNHDA and CDR2 as SQIVND (reference sequence). As DNA, the CDR3 is TGTGCCAGCCGACATACAGGGGACTGGGAAAAACTGTTTTTT. It is translated as CASRHTGDWEKLFF.

The V call is TRBV6-1, the J call TRBJ2-3; D perhaps matches TRBD2 (6 bases). Germline V CDR1 and CDR2: MNHNS, SASEGT. The CDR3 is 15 residues long. V lost 0 bases and J lost 6, with 13 bases in between. CDR3 sequence: CASSEALGTSDTQYF. CDR3 sequence (DNA): TGTGCCAGCAGTGAAGCCCTCGGGACTTCGGATACGCAGTATTTT.